The sequence of this T cell receptor beta chain was determined in a study of cytomegalovirus exposure and HLA in healthy donors. Study-level results: In vitro, a few CMV-associated chains proved specific for CMV antigens. Cytomegalovirus-associated TCR beta chains were listed, numbering some 150.

This CDR3 has 16 amino acids. Trimming left V 0 bases short and J 6 bases short, with 15 bases between. Per germline, CDR1 LGHNA and CDR2 YNFKEQ. Regarding this clone: Its specificity is not known.

Profiled with immunoSEQ multiplex PCR; TCRdb holds only in-frame clones, not every one. The top ten clones hold roughly 1.4% of a sample with 150,000 to 200,000 clones, 85% to 90% of them seen once. The V gene is TRBV4-2, the J gene TRBJ1-5, with a weak D call TRBD1 (5 bases). This TCR was sampled from a woman in her 30s in good health and CMV-seronegative. Source material: PBMCs. The chain's CDR3 is CASSQDVGRDRQPQHF. CDR3 DNA sequence: TGTGCCAGCAGCCAAGATGTCGGGAGGGACCGTCAGCCCCAGCATTTT.